This paragraph covers one T cell receptor beta chain sequence. The table lists this clonotype with a few counts. The antigen it binds to is not known. Within one base of it there is no much larger clone, and no base qualities were kept. The TCR beta CDR3 regions were amplified from the RNA transcripts. The TCR CDR3 was subjected to a first round of RT-PCR using the HTBI primer set and the Qiagen OneStep RT-PCR kit. Libraries were constructed in a second round of multiplex PCR, after which size selection and purification were performed. Paired-end sequencing of the libraries was performed with 100 bp reads on an Illumina HiSeq2000. Per the original workflow: SOAPnuke was used to process the raw data, throwing out any read that contained adapters or uncalled bases, had a mean Phred below 15, or lacked an exact constant-primer or identifier match. High-quality paired reads were merged using COPE v1.2.5, and each unique nucleotide sequence was defined as a clonotype. MiTCR v1.1 was used to align the clonotypes against IMGT TRBV, TRBD and TRBJ reference segments. Only V-J combinations with frequency above 0.0001, covering approximately 99% of repertoires, were analysed. The TCS score was defined as F50 (clonal expansion) divided by E x V (chaos), with BLOSUM62-based TCRdist calculated between CDR3 peptides within each V-J. Welch's t-statistics and random forest reduced roughly 500 V-J features to 13, which were used in a naive Bayes classifier (R e1071). The public sequencing data were trimmed at Q25 with fastp and processed into clonotypes with MiXCR by TCRdb, which kept only in-frame beta chains. Each entry merges the rows of one CDR3 protein and shows their most common DNA and genes. TCRdb assigned the V and J calls; the authors' analysis was not used. This sample holds hundreds of thousands of distinct CDR3 sequences; around 21% were observed only once. The ten largest make up about 35% of the sample.

The CDR3, cysteine through phenylalanine, is 13 amino acids long. Kept here is only the CDR3 DNA, which spans 39 bases and is read in frame from base 1. CDR1 is given as MDHEN and CDR2 as SYDVKM, both from the germline V gene. The data derive from a study of T cells in Graves' hyperthyroidism and ophthalmopathy (dated by TCRdb to about 2019). Broadly, across the study: Peripheral blood was collected at initial diagnosis, before any treatment. TCR V-J signatures able to tell the groups apart were searched for in a discovery cohort of 100 patients, of whom around 42 had Graves' ophthalmopathy and roughly 57 had stable Graves' hyperthyroidism. Prospective prediction of ophthalmopathy was tested in an independent validation cohort consisting of some 20 hyperthyroidism patients and more than 15 patients who later progressed to ophthalmopathy. The 100 or so discovery patients were divided at random into training and test sets in a 7:3 ratio. Thyroid tissue and blood T-cell repertoires from six Graves' hyperthyroidism patients were also compared in the study. Following sampling, methimazole starting at 30 mg daily was given to hyperthyroidism patients, and high-dose intravenous methylprednisolone was given to ophthalmopathy patients. The paper describes TCR Vbeta CDR3 sequencing of 130 to 150 peripheral blood samples, made up of under 50 ophthalmopathy patients, 70 to 75 hyperthyroidism patients and about 17 progressor patients. General findings and caveats noted by the study authors: Sample size was not statistically predetermined, and investigators were not blinded to group allocation. Most expanded thyroid clonotypes (frequency above 0.001) were also detected in blood, a finding suggesting that blood repertoires may reflect thyroid immune responses. In validation, the model predicted progression to ophthalmopathy with roughly 70% sensitivity and over 72% specificity, a median of 6.5 months before onset. A 13 V-J signature model separated ophthalmopathy from stable hyperthyroidism, with approximately 87% sensitivity and roughly 84% specificity in cross-validation and 80%/75% in testing.

In the ophthalmopathy patients, disease was moderately to severely active, with a Clinical Activity Score of 3 or more, a NOSPECS grade of 4 or more, and a duration of less than 3 months. Patients with uncontrolled infections, other autoimmune diseases, pregnancy or lactation were excluded. Diagnoses were based on clinical symptoms, serum thyroxine and TRAb, thyroid ultrasound and orbital computed tomography. PBMCs were isolated from roughly 10 ml of fresh peripheral blood by Ficoll-Paque density gradient centrifugation. Total RNA was extracted using Trizol reagent, and RNA quality was assessed on an Agilent 2100 Bioanalyzer.

This sequence was found in a young man with Graves' ophthalmopathy. The V and J genes are TRBV28 and TRBJ1-6; the D region possibly corresponds to TRBD1 (5 bases align). The sequencing input was blood. The CDR3 region has the sequence CVILGRNNSPLHF. Here is the DNA: TGTGTCATCCTGGGGCGGAATAATTCACCCCTCCACTTT. Reference TRBV28 and TRBJ1-6 genes cover what lies past the CDR3, so the full variable domain is DVKVTQSSRYLVKRTGEKVFLECVQDMDHENMFWYRQDPGLGLRLIYFSYDVKMKEKGDIPEGYSVSREKKERFSLILESASTNQTSMYLCVILGRNNSPLHFGNGTRLTVT.